The rows below give T cell receptor beta chains drawn from one sample of a study of regulatory T cells in long-lasting Graves disease. TCRdb used MiXCR to reprocess the multiplex PCR reads, holding one entry per CDR3 protein. The sample includes about 500,000 distinct CDR3 sequences, 12% seen only once; the top ten take 7.5% to 9%. The data also belong to a second study, concerning T cells in Graves' hyperthyroidism and ophthalmopathy.

This specimen was peripheral blood mononuclear cells (PBMCs), taken at new diagnosis, from a patient treated with antithyroid drugs. The receptors come from a woman in her twenties or thirties with Graves disease. The CDR3 runs from the conserved cysteine through the conserved F or W. The D gene is left open where the match is weak. The size of a clone is reported for some rows only, either as once, few or many, or as a class for expanded clones.

clone_size	d_call	j_call	v_call	cdr3_aa	cdr3_nt
-	TRBD2	TRBJ2-5	TRBV5-1	CASSLYPLAGGRETQYF	TGCGCCAGCAGCTTATACCCCCTAGCGGGAGGCCGGGAGACCCAGTACTTC
-	TRBD2	TRBJ2-1	TRBV20-1	CSARFSGGFDEQFF	TGCAGTGCTAGATTCTCGGGAGGATTTGATGAGCAGTTCTTC
many	-	TRBJ2-1	TRBV11-3	CASSGRKRPNEQFF	TGTGCCAGCAGCGGACGCAAGCGGCCGAATGAGCAGTTCTTC
many	-	TRBJ2-2	TRBV7-9	CASSLQGANTGELFF	TGTGCCAGCAGCCTACAGGGCGCGAACACCGGGGAGCTGTTTTTT
many	-	TRBJ1-2	TRBV30	CARSVMVYGYTF	TGTGCCAGGAGTGTGATGGTCTATGGCTACACCTTC
many	TRBD2	TRBJ2-1	TRBV24-1	CATSDTTSGNRNNEQFF	TGTGCCACCAGTGATACGACTAGCGGGAACCGGAACAATGAGCAGTTCTTC
few	-	TRBJ1-2	TRBV18	CASSPPNPTFRGEYGYTF	TGTGCCAGCTCACCACCGAACCCCACCTTCAGGGGAGAATATGGCTACACCTTC
many	TRBD1	TRBJ2-7	TRBV9	CASSVTGGPSYEQYF	TGTGCCAGCAGCGTTACAGGGGGTCCTTCCTACGAGCAGTACTTC
-	-	TRBJ2-2	TRBV6-1	CASQMGAGELFF	TGTGCCAGCCAGATGGGGGCCGGGGAGCTGTTTTTT
many	-	TRBJ2-1	TRBV7-9	CASSPVLASYNEQFF	TGTGCCAGCAGCCCTGTCCTGGCCTCCTACAATGAGCAGTTCTTC
-	-	TRBJ2-2	TRBV28	CASLTPYTGELFF	TGTGCCAGCCTCACTCCGTACACCGGGGAGCTGTTTTTT
many	-	TRBJ2-3	TRBV6-2/TRBV6-3	CASSEGFAQYF	TGTGCCAGCAGTGAAGGGTTTGCCCAGTATTTT
many	TRBD2	TRBJ2-1	TRBV7-9	CASSATSGSGNEQFF	TGTGCCAGCAGCGCGACTAGCGGGAGTGGCAATGAGCAGTTCTTC
many	-	TRBJ1-1	TRBV7-9	CASGSINRGNTEAFF	TGTGCCAGCGGTTCTATCAACCGCGGGAACACTGAAGCTTTCTTT
-	TRBD1	TRBJ1-1	TRBV29-1	CSARSQGLDAFF	TGCAGCGCCCGCTCACAGGGGCTGGACGCTTTCTTT
many	-	TRBJ2-7	TRBV2	CATRGDMYF	TGTGCCACGAGGGGGGACATGTACTTC
-	-	TRBJ2-5	TRBV2	CATGNTQETQYF	TGTGCCACCGGGAACACGCAAGAGACCCAGTACTTC
many	TRBD2	TRBJ2-1	TRBV29-1	CSVDVSGRNEQFF	TGCAGCGTTGACGTAAGCGGGAGGAATGAGCAGTTCTTC
many	-	TRBJ2-6	TRBV19	CASSITTGTGANVLTF	TGTGCCAGTAGTATCACGACAGGCACTGGGGCCAACGTCCTGACTTTC
-	-	TRBJ2-2	TRBV7-9	CASTRKGLNTGELFF	TGTGCCAGCACCCGCAAAGGACTGAACACCGGGGAGCTGTTTTTT
few	-	TRBJ2-3	TRBV24-1	CATSDPRNTQYF	TGTGCCACCAGTGACCCCCGGAATACGCAGTATTTT
-	-	TRBJ1-3	TRBV6-1	CASSEQFGGSGNTIYF	TGTGCCAGCAGTGAACAATTCGGGGGCTCTGGAAACACCATATATTTT
many	-	TRBJ1-1	TRBV2	CASSELSADTEAFF	TGTGCCAGCAGTGAGTTATCGGCAGACACTGAAGCTTTCTTT
few	TRBD2	TRBJ2-3	TRBV20-1	CSAIIGLAGGPRSTDTQYF	TGCAGTGCTATTATCGGACTAGCGGGAGGGCCAAGAAGTACAGATACGCAGTATTTT
many	TRBD2	TRBJ2-3	TRBV28	CASSRGTSGRDTQYF	TGTGCCAGCAGCCGAGGGACTAGCGGGAGAGATACGCAGTATTTT
few	-	TRBJ2-1	TRBV20-1	CSARDSGWGLGATYNEQFF	TGCAGTGCTAGAGATTCGGGCTGGGGGCTGGGGGCCACTTACAATGAGCAGTTCTTC
many	-	TRBJ1-1	TRBV11-2	CASSLAGGPNTEAFF	TGTGCCAGCAGCCTGGCGGGGGGCCCTAACACTGAAGCTTTCTTT
many	TRBD1	TRBJ1-1	TRBV29-1	CSIWTGVGTEAFF	TGCAGCATCTGGACAGGGGTTGGCACTGAAGCTTTCTTT
many	-	TRBJ2-3	TRBV28	CASSFIPRADTQYF	TGTGCCAGCAGTTTCATTCCCAGGGCAGATACGCAGTATTTT
few	TRBD2	TRBJ2-1	TRBV19	CASIGAGVREQFF	TGTGCCAGTATAGGGGCGGGAGTGCGTGAGCAGTTCTTC
many	-	TRBJ2-4	TRBV12-3/TRBV12-4	CASSLSAAKNIQYF	TGTGCCAGCAGTTTAAGTGCGGCCAAAAACATTCAGTACTTC
many	TRBD1	TRBJ2-1	TRBV2	CASREPGQVGEQFF	TGTGCCAGCAGGGAACCGGGACAGGTGGGTGAGCAGTTCTTC
many	TRBD2	TRBJ2-1	TRBV12-3/TRBV12-4	CASSPRSSGTNNEQFF	TGTGCCAGCAGTCCCCGGTCGAGCGGGACCAACAATGAGCAGTTCTTC
many	TRBD2	TRBJ2-5	TRBV19	CASSMGTSGSLQETQYF	TGTGCCAGTAGTATGGGTACTAGCGGGAGCCTCCAAGAGACCCAGTACTTC
few	-	TRBJ2-3	TRBV4-3	CASSQESGFSSGDTQYF	TGCGCCAGCAGCCAAGAGTCTGGGTTTTCTTCTGGAGATACGCAGTATTTT
-	-	TRBJ2-1	TRBV11-2	CASSARGMNNEQFF	TGTGCCAGCAGCGCAAGGGGCATGAACAATGAGCAGTTCTTC
-	-	TRBJ2-1	TRBV6-5	CASSYSMRASFNEQFF	TGTGCCAGCAGTTACTCGATGAGGGCTTCTTTCAATGAGCAGTTCTTC
-	TRBD2	TRBJ2-1	TRBV4-3	CTSSQDRWRGARVPPYNEQFF	TGCACCAGCAGCCAAGACCGGTGGCGGGGGGCACGGGTACCCCCCTACAATGAGCAGTTCTTC
-	TRBD2	TRBJ2-7	TRBV20-1	CSARALRTSSSYEQYF	TGCAGTGCTAGAGCTCTGCGGACTAGCAGCTCCTACGAGCAGTACTTC
few	-	TRBJ2-3	TRBV12-3/TRBV12-4	CASNPGWGDAGTDTQYF	TGTGCCAGCAACCCCGGATGGGGGGATGCTGGCACAGATACGCAGTATTTT